The clone carrying this T cell receptor beta chain was counted only a few times. Antigen unknown. The treatment denotes: approximately nine-day PBMC culture with coronavirus spike peptide pools or control peptides (ViraFEST assay). The sample is drawn from a study of vaccination and CD4 T cells after COVID-19. The overall study: Sampling that followed vaccination took place a median approximately 72 days after dose two, within a range of 14 to 241.

Oncomine TCR Beta short-read sequencing was applied to DNA from cultured CD4+ T cells. TCRdb itself ran the PCR reads through MiXCR, one entry per CDR3 protein. This sample yields 10,000 to 15,000 distinct CDR3 sequences, of which 50% are seen a single time; 10% to 15% belongs to the top ten. Sequencing was done on a sample of CD4+ T cells from blood, cultured in vitro. The sequence derives from a human donor who had recovered from COVID-19.

CDR3 nucleotide sequence: TGTGCCAGCAGCGCGACAGGGGCTAACTATGGCTACACCTTC. Translating gives CASSATGANYGYTF. V is TRBV7-6 and J is TRBJ1-2, with TRBD1 matching over 8 bases. With 5 bases clipped from V and 0 bases from J, the junction kept 2 bases outside the gene matches. The CDR3 contains 14 residues. Germline-derived CDR1 and CDR2 are SGHVS and FNYEAQ.